The following is a TCR beta chain sequence with its context. Assay used: immunoSEQ multiplex PCR; TCRdb lists only in-frame clones, some missing. The data contain 350,000 to 450,000 clones, about 89% of them seen just once; the ten biggest clones take up around 0.94%. This record belongs to a study of blood T cell repertoires in COVID-19. Trimming at V came to 5 bases and at J to 3 bases, leaving 7 bases not matched to a gene. The CDR3 loop spans 13 amino acids. CDR1 SQVTM and CDR2 ANQGSEA come from the germline V gene. Source material: PBMCs or T cells enriched from blood (not recorded which). The sequence came from a woman aged 40-49 years who had been exposed to COVID-19. This chain uses TRBV29-1 with TRBJ2-7, with TRBD1 matching 7 bases. In DNA form, the CDR3 reads TGCAGCGTTTTGCCGTCAGGGGGCTACGAGCAGTACTTC. Protein: CSVLPSGGYEQYF.